The 17 T cell receptor beta chains below come from one sample, sequenced in a study of cytomegalovirus exposure and HLA in healthy donors. A multiplex PCR was run with 60 Vbeta primers and 13 Jbeta primers. Clones were sequenced by immunoSEQ multiplex PCR, and TCRdb holds only the in-frame ones, with some missing. The profile shows about 160,000 clones, about 68% of them singletons. The sequencing input was PBMCs. The receptors come from a female donor in good health and CMV-seronegative.

The chain employs TRBV6-4 and TRBJ2-3; 7 bases agree with TRBD2. The CDR3 consists of 13 residues. V lost 9 bases to trimming and J lost 2 bases; unmatched junction nucleotides: 5. The germline V gene encodes CDR1 MRHNA and CDR2 SNTAGT. CDR3 coding DNA: TGTGCCAGGCAAGCGGGAAACACAGATACGCAGTATTTT. Translating it yields CARQAGNTDTQYF.

The chain carries TRBV30 and TRBJ1-2, with 8 bases fitting TRBD1. CDR1 GTSNPN and CDR2 SVGIG come from the germline V gene (reference sequence). CDR3 length: 12 residues. V gave up 6 bases and J gave up 6 bases; unmatched junction bases: 6. Here the CDR3 reads CACPGTGDGYTF. CDR3 coding DNA: TGTGCCTGCCCCGGGACAGGAGATGGCTACACCTTC.

This chain joins TRBV28 and TRBJ2-4; D is ambiguous. CDR1 and CDR2 (germline): MDHEN, SYDVKM. The CDR3 runs 12 residues. V was shortened by 6 bases and J by 4 bases, with 7 bases between the two germline ends. CDR3 loop: CASSLPKNIQYF. As DNA, the CDR3 is TGTGCCAGCAGCCTACCTAAAAACATTCAGTACTTC.

This chain connects TRBV19 to TRBJ2-3; 10 bases fit TRBD2. Trimming took 4 bases from V and 2 from J; bases not matched to a gene: 9. Germline lookup yields CDR1 LNHDA and CDR2 SQIVND (reference sequence). This CDR3 spans 17 amino acids. CDR3 sequence: CASSKGAAGGPTDTQYF. CDR3 in DNA: TGTGCCAGTAGTAAGGGAGCAGCGGGGGGGCCCACAGATACGCAGTATTTT.

V and J are TRBV21-1 and TRBJ2-5; the table's D gene call, TRBD1, was not cross checked with the DNA. TRBV21-1 is listed as a pseudogene. The CDR3 is made up of 16 amino acids. CDR3 nucleotide sequence: TGTGCCAGCAGTTTACCCAGGACAAACAACAAAGAGACCCAGTACTTC. This encodes CASSLPRTNNKETQYF.

The chain has TRBV9 and TRBJ1-1, with D unresolved. This CDR3 is built from 14 residues. CDR1 and CDR2 from the germline V gene are SGDLS and YYNGEE. V lost 1 base to trimming and J lost 3 bases, with 10 bases between them. The CDR3 here is CASSVRPGYTEAFF. CDR3 nucleotides: TGTGCCAGCAGCGTAAGGCCGGGTTACACTGAAGCTTTCTTT.

Details on this clone: One end of the junction does not line up with germline, which may come from a read error. The V and J genes are TRBV28 and TRBJ1-3, with D hard to call. The germline gives CDR1 MDHEN, CDR2 SYDVKM. There are 14 residues in the CDR3. The CDR3 region has the DNA TGCTCAGAGCGGGGTCCCAACTCTGGAAACACCATATATTTT. This sequence encodes CSERGPNSGNTIYF.

This clone has only a few counts. The V call is TRBV4-3, the J call TRBJ2-1, with 11 positions matching TRBD2. Germline V gene lookup returns CDR1 LGHNA and CDR2 YSLEER. The V and J ends lost 0 bases and 0 bases, in that order; junction bases with no gene match: 4. The CDR3 is 18 residues long. The DNA for the CDR3 is TGCGCCAGCAGCCAAGATGCGCTAGCGGGAGGCTCCTACAATGAGCAGTTCTTC. Translating it yields CASSQDALAGGSYNEQFF.

A single count supports this clone. V gene TRBV7-6 combines with J gene TRBJ1-2; D is ambiguous. The germline V gene has CDR1 SGHVS and CDR2 FNYEAQ. The germline V and J ends were trimmed by 5 bases and 8 bases, with 18 bases remaining between them. The CDR3 has 14 residues. The CDR3 DNA sequence: TGTGCCAGCAGCCCGGATGATGAGTCAGGCGGCTACACCTTC. Encoded protein: CASSPDDESGGYTF.

This sequence joins TRBV7-3 and TRBJ2-1, with D perhaps TRBD2 (6 bases). Per the germline V gene, CDR1 is SGHTA and CDR2 is FQGTGA. The CDR3 loop spans 15 amino acids. The V end lost 3 bases, the J end lost 9 bases, and 18 bases lay between the germline ends. In DNA, the CDR3 is TGTGCCAGCAGCTTGCATACTAGCTCCATAGGTGAGCAGTTCTTC. It codes for CASSLHTSSIGEQFF.

This chain links TRBV19 with TRBJ2-7, with 11 bases identical to TRBD2. The CDR3 loop spans 13 amino acids. V lost 6 bases and J lost 4; bases outside the gene matches: 2. Germline V CDR1 and CDR2: LNHDA, SQIVND (reference sequence). CDR3 sequence (DNA): TGTGCCAGTAGGACTAGCGGGACATACGAGCAGTACTTC. Translated: CASRTSGTYEQYF.

The chain is built from TRBV7-6 and TRBJ2-7, with TRBD1 matching 9 bases. The CDR3 is 15 amino acids. With 5 bases clipped from V and 1 base from J, the junction kept 6 bases outside the gene matches. Germline V gives CDR1 SGHVS, CDR2 FNYEAQ. The CDR3 loop is CASSRDRGGSYEQYF. The CDR3 coding sequence is TGTGCCAGCAGCAGAGACAGGGGGGGGTCCTACGAGCAGTACTTC.

The chain couples TRBV4-1 to TRBJ1-3; no clear D. This CDR3 region has 16 residues. The V end was cut by 1 base, the J end by 0 bases, with 10 bases between. Germline-derived CDR1 and CDR2 are MGHRA and YSYEKL. CDR3 sequence (DNA): TGCGCCAGCAGCCAAGTTGGAGGTACCTCTGGAAACACCATATATTTT. Encoded protein: CASSQVGGTSGNTIYF.

The chain uses TRBV5-1 and TRBJ2-2; 9 bases line up with TRBD1. This CDR3 has 16 residues. Trimming took 1 base from V and 3 from J; bases not matched to a gene: 4. CDR1 is SGHRS, CDR2 YFSETQ, per germline. Here the CDR3 DNA reads TGCGCCAGCAGCTTGACGGGACAGGGATACACCGGGGAGCTGTTTTTT. It encodes CASSLTGQGYTGELFF.

The chain carries TRBV19 and TRBJ1-1, with D possibly TRBD1 on 6 matching bases. Germline CDR1 and CDR2: LNHDA and SQIVND (reference sequence). V was shortened by 1 base and J by 4 bases, with 13 bases between the two germline ends. This CDR3 contains 15 residues. The CDR3 spells CASSIGGGRGTEAFF. CDR3 DNA sequence: TGTGCCAGTAGTATAGGGGGGGGCAGGGGCACTGAAGCTTTCTTT.

The chain links TRBV12-5 to TRBJ2-4, with D unclear. CDR1 and CDR2 from the germline V gene are LGHNT and FRNRAP. Trimming shortened V by 5 bases and J by 0 bases, and 11 bases separated the two germline ends. This CDR3 has 15 residues. CDR3 in DNA: TGTGCTAGTGGTCCGAAGGAGATAGCCAAAAACATTCAGTACTTC. It specifies CASGPKEIAKNIQYF.

This chain links TRBV10-2 with TRBJ2-6; D uncertain. Deletions cut 0 bases from V and 0 bases from J, with 6 bases between. This CDR3 is built from 16 residues. Per the germline V gene, CDR1 is WSHSY and CDR2 is SAAADI. The CDR3 spells CASSESGGSGANVLTF. DNA of the CDR3: TGCGCCAGCAGTGAGTCTGGCGGCTCTGGGGCCAACGTCCTGACTTTC.